Listed below are T cell receptor beta chains from one sample, sequenced in a study of blood T cell repertoires in COVID-19. Data came from immunoSEQ multiplex PCR; TCRdb stores just in-frame clones and leaves some out. The table records roughly 110,000 clones, approximately 88% of them present only once. Sequenced material: peripheral blood. The receptor source for this set is a man between 50 and 59 years old with active or convalescent COVID-19. CDR3s leave out the opening cysteine and the closing phenylalanine or tryptophan. Each record gives: CDR3 protein, V gene.

ASSLSQGYSNQPQH | TRBV28
SARQSYEQY | TRBV20-1
ASSSGSPLH | TRBV7-9
ASSPDRGNHEQY | TRBV18
ASSATGYTEAF | TRBV9
ASTQGFGNTIY | TRBV6-5
ASSGEGLLLTYEQY | TRBV6-1
ASSEQGASNTGELF | TRBV2
ASSSSGVSYNEQF | TRBV5-4
SVAKDTAGQPQH | TRBV29-1
ASSQGLAGSYEQY | TRBV4-1
ASSFSSSGNTIY | TRBV28
ASSIRTGGPEAF | TRBV19
ASSSGQAQETQY | TRBV19
ASSVEGRGYYEQY | TRBV2
SVQGTEGYT | TRBV29-1
ASREGGYNEQF | TRBV28
ASTLTAVDTIY | TRBV6-6
ASSQDWAGAQY | TRBV14
ASRATGGRLGYT | TRBV6-5
ASSGTSGSATDTQY | TRBV2
ASSLTGGSNQPQH | TRBV7-9
AISDDLRASPLH | TRBV10-3
AWSAGQARSPLH | TRBV30
ASSQTSGGTEQF | TRBV3-1/TRBV3-2
ASSPFTDTQY | TRBV5-4
ASSARTANTEAF | TRBV19
ASSFSADSSSYNEQF | TRBV5-6
ASGPDRPSYNEQF | TRBV12-5
ASSNSGEGTQY | TRBV5-1
ASREAGAGELF | TRBV28
AGGEQGRNQPQH | TRBV19
ASSSQRVAGFYEQY | TRBV7-8
AWRGGAYNEQF | TRBV30
ASSQFFQQNQPQH | TRBV19
ASSTRGKGPSTNEQF | TRBV19
ASSFQQGTEAF | TRBV11-3
ASRGTGGPDTQY | TRBV27
SVMDRGGDTEAF | TRBV29-1
ASSQVGQYGLNYGYT | TRBV3-1/TRBV3-2
ASSSSGQYNSPLH | TRBV6-6
ASRLAGGNTGELF | TRBV10-2
ATSDLQSGAGASNQPQH | TRBV24-1
ASSVREPYEQY | TRBV28
ASRPTVIETSESPSTDTQF | TRBV28
ASSDGTDSNQPQH | TRBV6-4
ASSQGASSYEQY | TRBV5-1
ASSSSQGSTNEKLF | TRBV13
ASSFRTSGAYNEQF | TRBV5-1
ASSLGGGMNTEAF | TRBV5-4
ASTTGWSANYGYT | TRBV9
ASSFPTGHYEQY | TRBV28
ASSPIGGQDSYEQY | TRBV18
SGFTGQGYT | TRBV29-1